The following is a T cell receptor (beta chain) sequence with its context. Antigen unknown. For every donor, one blood sample of approximately 2.5 ml was drawn. Whole blood, unsorted for T cells, was the source of total RNA. Germline loops: CDR1 SGHNT, CDR2 YYREEE (reference sequence). This CDR3 has 15 amino acids. This record comes from a study of monozygotic twins with inflammatory bowel disease. Study-level results: Inverse Simpson values showed less TCRbeta diversity in IBD patients than in their healthy co-twins.

With the 5' RACE reads reprocessed, TCRdb shows one record per CDR3 protein and no DNA. This sample's table reports 300,000 to 350,000 distinct CDR3 sequences. The clonotype originates from a human donor with ulcerative colitis or Crohn's disease, or a healthy co-twin of an affected twin (not recorded which). V usage is TRBV5-4 and J usage is TRBJ2-5; TCRdb lists TRBD2, though no DNA is available to test this call. The sequencing sample was made of blood. CDR3: CASSSGGLIQETQYF.